The table lists the clone carrying this T cell receptor beta chain with a few counts. What it binds is not known. This entry comes from a study of cytomegalovirus exposure and HLA in healthy donors. The PCR contained 60 Vbeta and 13 Jbeta primers. Sequenced by immunoSEQ multiplex PCR; TCRdb stores in-frame clones only, minus some. The sample holds over 100,000 clones, roughly three fifths seen once. The study's findings and limits: Reports state that TCR beta sequences accurately predicted most subjects' HLA-A and HLA-B alleles. Associated with cytomegalovirus, according to the listing, were around 160 TCR beta chains. Prior analysis indicated that the majority of TCR beta V segments exhibited productivity approximately 87% or approximately 30% of the time. Approximately 17,000 TCR beta sequences were associated with HLA alleles at 0.05 false discovery rate in a later analysis.

Trimming removed 7 bases at V and 8 bases at J, with 14 bases between. The CDR3 has 13 amino acids. Germline CDR1 is SGHTA and CDR2 is FQGNSA. The sequenced sample consisted of PBMCs. The chain employs TRBV7-2 and TRBJ2-2; a weak D match, TRBD2 (5 bases). The receptor was isolated from a man aged 40-50 years in good health and CMV-seropositive. The CDR3: CASTPRREGELFF. The CDR3 DNA sequence: TGTGCCAGCACCCCTCGAAGGGAGGGGGAGCTGTTTTTT.